This T cell receptor (beta chain) originates from a study of CXCR3-negative and CXCR3-positive naive CD8 T cells (dated by TCRdb to the late 2010s). Notes on the research overall: In total, 120 million to 150 million TRB reads were obtained, corresponding to roughly 1.5 +/- 0.3 million reads per library. The diversity and physicochemical repertoire analyses included fewer than twelve donors pooled from two independent experiments. For the TRBV-TRBJ cluster analysis, the naive subsets came from a handful of donors, while the memory cells came from 3 donors. On the study overall, not on this receptor specifically: TRBV-TRBJ usage was similar between naive CXCR3-negative and CXCR3-positive cells from the same donor, while memory cells showed distinct patterns. Compared with CXCR3-negative naive cells, CXCR3-positive naive cells had TRB CDR3s with higher hydrophobicity (lower Kidera factor 4), lower energy, and higher strength and volume indices. Because CXCR3 expression was partially decreased after cryopreservation, freshly isolated PBMCs were used for most assays. Repertoire diversity was comparably high in both naive subsets but much lower in memory CD8+ T cells. Because surface CD5, which is linked to self-reactivity in mice, was comparable between the naive subsets, TCR interaction strength was also inferred from TRB CDR3 physicochemical properties.

Points on this clonotype: Its recognized antigen is unknown.

For every CD8+ T cell subset, approximately 300,000 cells were flow-sorted straight into RLT lysis buffer, and each subset was sorted in triplicate. To keep memory contaminants out, a stringent definition of naive CD8+ T cells was applied: CD45RO-CCR7+CD27+CD95-. Peripheral blood mononuclear cells were isolated from buffy coats using standard density gradient centrifugation. A FACSAria III was used to flow-sort naive CXCR3-negative and CXCR3-positive CD8+ T cells. Total RNA was extracted from sorted cells with an RNeasy Mini Kit. Sequencing relied on a NextSeq 550. The Human TCR Profiling Kit (MiLaboratory) was used to prepare UMI-labeled 5' RACE TRB cDNA libraries. The full amount of extracted RNA was used for cDNA synthesis, and the full amount of resulting cDNA was used for PCR amplification. The libraries were made side by side, with each library going through the same number of PCR cycles. As for the authors' bioinformatics: MIGEC and MiXCR extracted about 53,000 +/- 10,000 unique UMI-labeled TRB cDNA molecules per library, requiring at least two reads per UMI. On average, around 40,000 +/- 10,000 functional in-frame TRB CDR3 nucleotide clonotypes lacking stop codons were found per library. Diversity metrics, including normalized Shannon-Wiener and Chao1, were computed in VDJtools after downsampling to 5000 UMI-labeled TRB molecules per sample. VDJtools computed clonotype-size-weighted physicochemical properties of the central five CDR3 residues: interaction energy, strength, volume and Kidera factor 4. Reprocessed by TCRdb, the reads give a single entry per CDR3 protein sequence, without DNA. The V and J calls were not made by the authors but by TCRdb's processing. The table held for this sample gives 3,000 or so distinct CDR3 sequences. Clones ranked in the top ten supply approximately 1.5% of the sample.

What was sequenced was naive CXCR3+ CD8+ T cells from blood. Per the publication, the cell subset or site label means: CD45RO-CCR7+CD27+CD95- naive CD8+ T cells expressing CXCR3 (TNR3+). The clonotype was recovered from a human donor in good health. Some clones in this sample may be carry-over from other donors' samples.

The CDR3 in this case is CSARSAGGVSYEQYF. The chain links TRBV20-1 with TRBJ2-7; TCRdb lists TRBD1, though no DNA is available to test this call. The CDR3 sequence holds 15 residues, the cysteine and phenylalanine included. No DNA sequence is on record. The germline V gene (reference sequence) supplies CDR1 DFQATT and CDR2 SNEGSKA.